This TCR beta chain derives from a study of blood T cells in healthy people across ages. The study's findings and limits: TCR beta diversity, measured per million T cells, fell in a roughly linear way with age. Donor CMV status was unknown, possibly confounding expanded clonotype changes. Long-lived and aged donors differed, with more naive CD4+ cells and higher diversity in the long-lived.

The CDR3 is made up of 17 amino acids. Trimming removed 0 bases from V and 7 bases from J; junction bases left unmatched: 10. This clonotype was counted a single time. The antigen is unknown. Then a second PCR, running roughly 6 to 11 cycles, was carried out with a sample-barcoded 5' primer and a J-beta primer mix. TCRdb re-analysed the 5' RACE reads in MiXCR, keeping a single row per CDR3 protein. Seen here are about 1,800,000 distinct CDR3 sequences, roughly 28% observed once, and the top ten hold 7% to 9%. This chain joins TRBV12-3 or TRBV12-4 and TRBJ2-5; 11 nucleotides match TRBD2. Sequencing input: blood. This TCR derives from a woman between 25 and 40 years old in good health. As DNA, the CDR3 is TGTGCCAGCAGTTTAGCGGGTCCCCTAGCGGGGGGAGGGACCCAGTACTTC. The encoded protein is CASSLAGPLAGGGTQYF.